Shown below are 30 T cell receptor beta chains from a single sample sequenced in a study of cytomegalovirus exposure and HLA in healthy donors. With 60 Vbeta and 13 Jbeta primers, the PCR was carried out. The data were produced by immunoSEQ multiplex PCR, yet TCRdb's version contains in-frame clones alone and is incomplete. The data show some 180,000 clones, with around 80% seen just once and roughly 2.5% held by the top ten. The sample was PBMCs. These receptors were obtained from a woman in her twenties or thirties in good health and CMV-seropositive.

Only a few counts were recorded for this clone. The genes are TRBV9 and TRBJ1-6; 9 bases align to TRBD1. The CDR3 consists of 17 residues. Trimming cost V 3 bases and J 7 bases; bases outside gene matches: 11. In germline, CDR1 is SGDLS, CDR2 YYNGEE. The CDR3 DNA follows: TGTGCCAGCAGCGCGGGGCCGGGACAGGGACAAAATTCACCCCTCCACTTT. Translating it yields CASSAGPGQGQNSPLHF. The whole variable domain, filled in from reference TRBV9 and TRBJ1-6, reads DSGVTQTPKHLITATGQRVTLRCSPRSGDLSVYWYQQSLDQGLQFLIQYYNGEERAKGNILERFSAQQFPDLHSELNLSSLELGDSALYFCASSAGPGQGQNSPLHFGNGTRLTVT.

This clone occurred a few times. The chain is built from TRBV28 and TRBJ2-5; 8 bases match TRBD1. V lost 3 bases and J lost 11; bases outside the gene matches: 8. There are 13 residues in the CDR3. CDR1 and CDR2 (germline): MDHEN, SYDVKM. CDR3 in DNA: TGTGCCAGCAGTTTGTACAGGGGGGCGAAGCAGTACTTC. Its translation is CASSLYRGAKQYF.

The chain carries TRBV5-1 and TRBJ2-3, with 8 bases lining up with TRBD2. The CDR3 spans 16 residues. Germline values: CDR1 SGHRS, CDR2 YFSETQ. V shed 0 bases, J shed 1 base, and the junction held 4 bases outside the gene matches. The CDR3 protein is CASSLAVSGGTDTQYF. The CDR3 DNA follows: TGCGCCAGCAGCTTGGCAGTTAGCGGGGGCACAGATACGCAGTATTTT.

Comments on this clone: This CDR3 is also generated by other DNA sequences in the sample. The V call is TRBV6-6, the J call TRBJ1-6; D gene ambiguous. Germline V gives CDR1 MNHNY, CDR2 SVGAGI (reference sequence). The CDR3 has 15 residues. V lost 0 bases, J lost 5 bases, and 8 bases lay in between. The CDR3 nucleotides read TGTGCCAGCAGTTACTCGAAGCAGGATAATTCACCCCTCCACTTT. This encodes CASSYSKQDNSPLHF.

V and J are TRBV2 and TRBJ2-2; D gene uncertain. The CDR3 has 14 residues. V was clipped by 0 bases and J by 6 bases, with 8 bases between them. Germline-derived CDR1 and CDR2 are SNHLY and FYNNEI. The CDR3 sequence: CASSEALVSGELFF. DNA for the CDR3: TGTGCCAGCAGTGAAGCTTTAGTTTCCGGGGAGCTGTTTTTT.

This chain links TRBV7-2 with TRBJ2-2; 10 bases fit TRBD2. V was pared by 3 bases and J by 1 base, with 2 bases of the junction left unmatched. Germline V gene data show CDR1 as SGHTA and CDR2 as FQGNSA. The CDR3 spans 16 residues. CDR3 coding DNA: TGTGCCAGCAGCTTTTTAGCGGGGGGGAACACCGGGGAGCTGTTTTTT. Translation gives CASSFLAGGNTGELFF.

DNA for the CDR3: TGCGCCAGCAGCCTTCGGGACAGCCCCTACGAGCAGTACTTC. Translation: CASSLRDSPYEQYF. This rearrangement joins TRBV4-1 to TRBJ2-7; 7 bases align to TRBD1. The germline CDR1 and CDR2 sequences are MGHRA and YSYEKL. With V trimmed by 4 bases and J by 2 bases, 5 bases remained unmatched. This CDR3 has 14 amino acids.

This clone was found a few times. CDR3 DNA: TGTGCCAGCAGCTTAGCCTACAGTGACACAGATACGCAGTATTTT. It codes for CASSLAYSDTDTQYF. The chain links TRBV11-3 to TRBJ2-3; D not resolved. V was clipped by 1 base and J by 2 bases, with 10 bases between them. The CDR3 spans 15 residues. Germline CDR1 reads SGHNT; CDR2 reads YENEEA.

This chain links TRBV6-5 with TRBJ1-2; D is possibly TRBD1 (5 bases). This CDR3 has 13 amino acids. Germline loops: CDR1 MNHEY, CDR2 SVGAGI. Trimming removed 2 bases from V and 2 bases from J, with 6 bases in between. The CDR3 nucleotides are TGTGCCAGCAGTTACGACAGAAACTATGGCTACACCTTC. Translating gives CASSYDRNYGYTF.

This clone was counted at least ten times. The genes are TRBV6-5 and TRBJ1-6; 10 positions agree with TRBD1. Germline trimming cut 2 bases from V and 9 bases from J; bases unmatched to any gene: 4. Germline assignment: CDR1 MNHEY and CDR2 SVGAGI. The CDR3 loop spans 15 amino acids. Here the CDR3 reads CASSYGTGEASPLHF. The DNA of the CDR3 is TGTGCCAGCAGTTACGGGACAGGGGAGGCTTCACCCCTCCACTTT.

This clone has only a few counts. The chain is built from TRBV7-2 and TRBJ2-5; TRBD2 matches at 9 bases. This CDR3 spans 16 amino acids. CDR1 and CDR2 (germline): SGHTA, FQGNSA. J gave up 2 bases and V 1 base, and 5 bases lay outside the gene matches. CDR3 DNA: TGTGCCAGCAGCTTAGGTCTAGCGGGAACTCAAGAGACCCAGTACTTC. It is translated as CASSLGLAGTQETQYF.

This clone has a single count. The chain joins TRBV4-3 to TRBJ2-1; 9 bases match TRBD1. Unmatched junction bases numbered 5, after V lost 0 bases and J lost 5 bases. Germline V gene lookup returns CDR1 LGHNA and CDR2 YSLEER. This CDR3 has 16 amino acids. In nucleotides, the CDR3 is TGCGCCAGCAGCCAAGATATGGGACAGGGAAACAATGAGCAGTTCTTC. Translated: CASSQDMGQGNNEQFF.

This chain uses TRBV6-6 with TRBJ1-2; 7 bases agree with TRBD1. This CDR3 is 14 amino acids long. Germline assignment: CDR1 MNHNY and CDR2 SVGAGI (reference sequence). The V gene end was trimmed by 8 bases and the J gene end by 2 bases; junction bases not matched to a gene: 8. The CDR3 DNA reads TGTGCCAGCTTTACCGGGACAGAAAACTATGGCTACACCTTC. Translated, it gives CASFTGTENYGYTF.

This clone was counted only a few times. The V call is TRBV11-3, the J call TRBJ2-7; D is uncertain. V was clipped by 5 bases and J by 5 bases, with 19 bases between them. The CDR3 consists of 15 residues. Germline V gene data show CDR1 as SGHNT and CDR2 as YENEEA. The CDR3 region has the DNA TGTGCCAGCAGCGAGGCCCCAACCAGACTCGACGAGCAGTACTTC. Translation gives CASSEAPTRLDEQYF.

The chain has TRBV6-5 and TRBJ2-7; 7 bases are shared with TRBD2. From germline, CDR1 is MNHEY and CDR2 SVGAGI. This CDR3 is built from 15 residues. V dropped 0 bases and J dropped 2; count of bases not matched to a gene: 4. CDR3 DNA: TGTGCCAGCAGTTACTCGTCTAGCGGTCCCTACGAGCAGTACTTC. Translation: CASSYSSSGPYEQYF.

This clone was recorded a few times. The rearrangement links TRBV5-4 to TRBJ1-2; D gene ambiguous. From germline, CDR1 is SGHNT and CDR2 YYREEE (reference sequence). Deletions cut 3 bases from V and 8 bases from J, with 8 bases between. This CDR3 contains 11 residues. CDR3 residues: CASSSVAGYTF. CDR3 coding DNA: TGTGCCAGCAGCTCTGTGGCCGGCTACACCTTC. Variable domain in full (rest from reference TRBV5-4 and TRBJ1-2): ETGVTQSPTHLIKTRGQQVTLRCSSQSGHNTVSWYQQALGQGPQFIFQYYREEENGRGNFPPRFSGLQFPNYSSELNVNALELDDSALYLCASSSVAGYTFGSGTRLTVV.

The CDR3 DNA is TGTGCCAGCAGCCCGTCCGGACTAGCGATTCAAGAGACCCAGTACTTC. Translation gives CASSPSGLAIQETQYF. This chain uses TRBV7-6 with TRBJ2-5; TRBD2 matches 9 bases. This CDR3 is built from 16 residues. Per germline, CDR1 SGHVS and CDR2 FNYEAQ. The J segment lost 2 bases and the V segment lost 5 bases, leaving 9 bases of the junction unmatched.

The V call is TRBV15, the J call TRBJ2-6; tentative D call: TRBD2 (6 bases). Germline lookup yields CDR1 LNHNV and CDR2 YYDKDF (reference sequence). There are 14 residues in the CDR3. The V end was cut by 5 bases, the J end by 3 bases, with 8 bases between. As DNA, the CDR3 is TGTGCCACCAGCGGAGGGAGTGGGGCCAACGTCCTGACTTTC. Its translation: CATSGGSGANVLTF.

The genes are TRBV6-5 and TRBJ1-3; maybe TRBD1 (6 bases). The germline CDR1 and CDR2 sequences are MNHEY and SVGAGI. V was pared by 6 bases and J by 4 bases, with 10 bases between. The CDR3 runs 13 residues. DNA of the CDR3: TGTGCCAGCAGCCTCGGACAGGGAAACACCATATATTTT. As protein: CASSLGQGNTIYF.

The chain has TRBV9 and TRBJ1-6; D is undetermined. The CDR3 runs to 15 residues. V was cut by 4 bases and J by 6 bases, with 14 bases left in between. CDR1 SGDLS and CDR2 YYNGEE come from the germline V gene. CDR3 DNA sequence: TGTGCCAGCAGCAACCGCCCTGGAGGTAATTCACCCCTCCACTTT. Translation gives CASSNRPGGNSPLHF.

The chain combines TRBV4-1 with TRBJ1-6, with D possibly being TRBD1 (5 bases). In germline, CDR1 is MGHRA, CDR2 YSYEKL. V lost 0 bases and J lost 8, with 8 bases in between. The CDR3 is 14 amino acids. CDR3 residues: CASSQEGRHSPLHF. CDR3 sequence (DNA): TGCGCCAGCAGCCAAGAGGGGCGGCATTCACCCCTCCACTTT.

V is TRBV4-3 and J is TRBJ2-7; TRBD2 matches 12 bases. Germline CDR1 LGHNA, CDR2 YSLEER. The V segment lost 0 bases and the J segment 4 bases; nucleotides outside the gene matches: 1. The CDR3 has 15 amino acids. The CDR3: CASSQDTSGGYEQYF. The CDR3 DNA reads TGCGCCAGCAGCCAAGATACTAGCGGGGGGTACGAGCAGTACTTC.

This sequence joins TRBV28 and TRBJ2-3; 8 nucleotides agree with TRBD1. The CDR3 sequence is 16 residues long. Losses at the gene ends were 3 bases for V and 0 bases for J; bases not matched to a gene: 5. The V gene's germline CDR1 is MDHEN and CDR2 SYDVKM. This CDR3 is CASSLSDRDSTDTQYF. CDR3 in DNA: TGTGCCAGCAGTTTGTCGGACAGGGATAGCACAGATACGCAGTATTTT.

J is TRBJ2-2 and V is TRBV10-2; the match to TRBD2 covers 10 bases. V dropped 7 bases and J dropped 3; count of bases not matched to a gene: 8. This CDR3 region has 16 residues. Germline V gives CDR1 WSHSY, CDR2 SAAADI. The CDR3 region has the DNA TGCGCCAGCACCTTAACTAGCGGGGTGCACACCGGGGAGCTGTTTTTT. It encodes CASTLTSGVHTGELFF.

This clone was detected only a few times. The chain has TRBV30 and TRBJ1-6; TRBD1 matches 7 bases. The V and J ends lost 4 bases and 7 bases, in that order; junction bases with no gene match: 10. This CDR3 comprises 15 residues. From germline, CDR1 is GTSNPN and CDR2 SVGIG (reference sequence). This chain's CDR3 is CAWNLKGQSNSPLHF. Written as DNA, the CDR3 is TGTGCCTGGAACCTAAAGGGACAGTCAAATTCACCCCTCCACTTT.

This chain links TRBV7-6 with TRBJ2-7; 13 bases fit TRBD2. The CDR3 runs to 15 residues. The germline gives CDR1 SGHVS, CDR2 FNYEAQ. Trimming removed 4 bases from V and 3 bases from J; junction bases left unmatched: 3. In DNA form, the CDR3 reads TGTGCCAGCAGCTCCCGGACTAGCGGGGGCTACGAGCAGTACTTC. It encodes CASSSRTSGGYEQYF.

This chain joins TRBV5-8 and TRBJ1-6, with 7 bases lining up with TRBD1. The CDR3 totals 15 residues. The germline V gene encodes CDR1 SGHTS and CDR2 YDEGEE. V was pared by 4 bases and J by 7 bases, with 8 bases of the junction left unmatched. The DNA for the CDR3 is TGTGCCAGCAGCCCTACAGGGGATGTCAATTCACCCCTCCACTTT. Protein sequence: CASSPTGDVNSPLHF.

The genes are TRBV4-3 and TRBJ1-6; no clear D gene. The CDR3 has 17 amino acids. Trimming shortened V by 0 bases and J by 0 bases, and 9 bases separated the two germline ends. Germline assignment: CDR1 LGHNA and CDR2 YSLEER. The CDR3 loop is CASSQEFRSSYNSPLHF. CDR3 in DNA: TGCGCCAGCAGCCAAGAGTTTCGGAGCTCCTATAATTCACCCCTCCACTTT.

This sequence joins TRBV7-3 and TRBJ2-1; 8 bases align to TRBD1. CDR1 and CDR2 from the germline V gene are SGHTA and FQGTGA. With V trimmed by 5 bases and J by 9 bases, 6 bases remained unmatched. CDR3 length: 13 residues. CDR3 sequence (DNA): TGTGCCAGCAGCGCCAGACAGGGGAGTGAGCAGTTCTTC. It translates to CASSARQGSEQFF.

The CDR3: CASSRGQGVQETQYF. The CDR3 region has the DNA TGTGCCAGCAGCCGAGGACAGGGGGTCCAAGAGACCCAGTACTTC. This chain connects TRBV11-3 to TRBJ2-5; 10 bases agree with TRBD1. CDR3 size: 15 residues. Per germline, CDR1 SGHNT and CDR2 YENEEA. V was clipped by 5 bases and J by 1 base; unmatched bases: 4.